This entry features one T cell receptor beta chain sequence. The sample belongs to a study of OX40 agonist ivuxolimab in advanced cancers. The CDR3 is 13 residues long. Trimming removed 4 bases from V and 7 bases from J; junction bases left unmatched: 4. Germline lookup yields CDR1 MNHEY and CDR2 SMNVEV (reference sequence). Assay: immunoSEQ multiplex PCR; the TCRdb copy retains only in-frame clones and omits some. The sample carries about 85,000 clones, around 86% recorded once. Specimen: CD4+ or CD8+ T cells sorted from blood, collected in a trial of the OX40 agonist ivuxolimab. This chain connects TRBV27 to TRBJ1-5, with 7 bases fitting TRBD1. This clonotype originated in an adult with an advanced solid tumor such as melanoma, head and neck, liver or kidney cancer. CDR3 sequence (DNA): TGTGCCAGCAGTTCCCAGACAGGGCAGCCCCAGCATTTT. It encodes CASSSQTGQPQHF.